Below are 9 T cell receptor beta chains sequenced from a single sample in a study of T cell repertoires in cytomegalovirus infection. Each CDR3 protein gets one entry after TCRdb re-called the reads with MiXCR. This table holds 75,000 to 100,000 distinct CDR3 sequences, approximately 30% found once. These receptors' targets are unknown. The sample was CD8+ T cells from cultured PBMCs, taken from culture after CMV antigen stimulation. The receptors derive from a human donor in good health (CMV status not recorded). Some clones in this sample may be carry-over from other donors' samples.

This clonotype was detected only once. The chain links TRBV7-7 to TRBJ2-3, with 7 nucleotides matching TRBD1. This CDR3 spans 16 amino acids. In germline, CDR1 is SSHAT, CDR2 FNYEAQ (reference sequence). V lost 5 bases to trimming and J lost 1 base; unmatched junction nucleotides: 9. DNA for the CDR3: TGTGCCAGCAGCCTAGGGACAGTGGCCGGCACAGATACGCAGTATTTT. It is translated as CASSLGTVAGTDTQYF.

The rearrangement uses TRBV6-4 and TRBJ1-2, with TRBD1 matching over 8 bases. V gave up 8 bases and J gave up 4 bases; unmatched junction bases: 12. The CDR3 runs to 15 residues. Germline V gene sequence: CDR1 MRHNA, CDR2 SNTAGT. CDR3 region: CASARDRRSLYGYTF. Written as DNA, the CDR3 is TGTGCCAGCGCCCGGGACAGGAGAAGCCTCTATGGCTACACCTTC.

This clonotype was detected ten times or more. The chain has TRBV15 and TRBJ2-5; 9 nucleotides align to TRBD1. The CDR3 consists of 14 residues. The germline V gene encodes CDR1 LNHNV and CDR2 YYDKDF (reference sequence). With 0 bases clipped from V and 5 bases from J, the junction kept 1 base outside the gene matches. CDR3 DNA: TGTGCCACCAGCAGAGAGGGACAGGGTGAGACCCAGTACTTC. It translates to CATSREGQGETQYF.

The chain recombines TRBV7-9 with TRBJ2-7; 7 bases match TRBD1. This CDR3 contains 14 residues. J gave up 2 bases and V 5 bases, and 6 bases lay outside the gene matches. Looked up from germline, CDR1 is SEHNR and CDR2 is FQNEAQ (reference sequence). This CDR3 is CASSTWTGTYEQYF. The CDR3 DNA reads as TGTGCCAGCAGCACCTGGACAGGTACCTACGAGCAGTACTTC.

This clonotype was observed at least ten times. This sequence joins TRBV4-2 and TRBJ1-2; 10 bases line up with TRBD1. The CDR3 is 17 residues long. V gave up 2 bases and J gave up 6 bases; unmatched junction bases: 12. Germline V gives CDR1 LGHNA, CDR2 YNFKEQ. The CDR3: CASSQPFQGQGGDGYTF. The CDR3 coding sequence is TGTGCCAGCAGCCAACCATTTCAAGGACAGGGGGGAGATGGCTACACCTTC.

The chain joins TRBV13 to TRBJ1-2, with TRBD1 identical over 8 bases. This CDR3 contains 14 residues. Trimming removed 4 bases from V and 3 bases from J; junction bases left unmatched: 4. The germline V gene has CDR1 PRHDT and CDR2 FYEKMQ (reference sequence). CDR3 nucleotide sequence: TGTGCCAGCAGCTCAGGGGGCGCATACTATGGCTACACCTTC. Protein: CASSSGGAYYGYTF.

In this sample, this clonotype turned up many times. This chain uses TRBV5-4 with TRBJ1-1, with a tentative D call TRBD1 (5 bases). CDR1 and CDR2 (germline): SGHNT, YYREEE (reference sequence). This CDR3 has 13 amino acids. The V end was cut by 6 bases, the J end by 1 base, with 10 bases between. The CDR3 loop reads CASTTDRNTEAFF. The CDR3 DNA reads as TGTGCCAGCACCACCGACAGGAACACTGAAGCTTTCTTT.

J is TRBJ1-5 and V is TRBV12-3 or TRBV12-4; TRBD1 is a possible D gene (5 bases). V was shortened by 5 bases and J by 7 bases, with 15 bases between the two germline ends. The CDR3 extends over 14 amino acids. DNA for the CDR3: TGTGCCAGCAGTGCTCAGGGTTATTGGCAGCCCCAGCATTTT. Translated: CASSAQGYWQPQHF.

In this sample, this clonotype turned up many times. The chain carries TRBV7-8 and TRBJ1-3, with D possibly being TRBD1 (6 bases). V dropped 5 bases and J dropped 3 bases, with 14 bases sitting between them. This CDR3 has 15 residues. The germline gives CDR1 SGHVS, CDR2 FQNEAQ. Here the CDR3 reads CASSPTAGVGNTIYF. The CDR3 nucleotides read TGTGCCAGCAGCCCGACCGCAGGGGTTGGAAACACCATATATTTT.